A single sample gave rise to the 17 T cell receptor beta chains below, sequenced in a study of CD8 T cells in Susac syndrome. RNA in amounts of roughly 0.5 to 1 ug was reverse transcribed with random hexamers. MiXCR was run by TCRdb on the immunoSEQ multiplex PCR reads, yielding one entry per CDR3 protein. The data hold under 200,000 distinct CDR3 sequences, with 85% to 95% observed a single time. Specimen: CD4+ T cells from PBMCs. The receptors stem from a human donor in good health.

This chain links TRBV12-3 or TRBV12-4 with TRBJ1-5, with 8 bases identical to TRBD1. This CDR3 is 15 amino acids long. V lost 5 bases and J lost 9; bases outside the gene matches: 12. The CDR3 nucleotides are TGTGCCAGCAGTCGATCAGGGGGCGCGATGAGGCCCCAGCATTTT. This translates into CASSRSGGAMRPQHF.

The CDR3 is CAWTRTGGNQPQHF. The CDR3 region has the DNA TGTGCCTGGACACGGACAGGGGGCAATCAGCCCCAGCATTTT. The V and J genes are TRBV30 and TRBJ1-5, with 9 positions matching TRBD1. This CDR3 has 14 residues. The V segment lost 4 bases and the J segment 2 bases; nucleotides outside the gene matches: 3. Germline CDR1 reads GTSNPN; CDR2 reads SVGIG (reference sequence).

The chain is built from TRBV20-1 and TRBJ2-5, with 12 bases that match TRBD2. Trimming took 0 bases from V and 5 from J; bases not matched to a gene: 10. The CDR3 loop spans 17 amino acids. Germline V gene lookup returns CDR1 DFQATT and CDR2 SNEGSKA (reference sequence). The CDR3 protein is CSARDITSGGRLETQYF. The CDR3 region has the DNA TGCAGTGCTAGAGATATCACTAGCGGGGGGCGGTTGGAGACCCAGTACTTC.

This chain uses TRBV27 with TRBJ2-3; D is perhaps TRBD1 (5 bases). V gave up 8 bases and J gave up 0 bases, with 24 bases separating them. The CDR3 is made up of 18 amino acids. The germline gives CDR1 MNHEY, CDR2 SMNVEV (reference sequence). CDR3 sequence: CASQTLSRQLLSTDTQYF. The CDR3 nucleotides are TGTGCCAGCCAGACCCTATCAAGACAGCTTCTTAGCACAGATACGCAGTATTTT.

The chain carries TRBV20-1 and TRBJ2-7; 10 nucleotides line up with TRBD1. CDR1 DFQATT and CDR2 SNEGSKA come from the germline V gene (reference sequence). This CDR3 has 13 amino acids. V lost 6 bases, J lost 5 bases, and 7 bases stayed unmatched. In DNA, the CDR3 is TGCAGTGCCCTGGACAGGGGGAAAGACGAGCAGTACGTC. It encodes CSALDRGKDEQYV.

The chain employs TRBV13 and TRBJ1-3; D is unclear. CDR1 is PRHDT and CDR2 is FYEKMQ in the germline V gene (reference sequence). The V gene lost 6 bases and the J gene lost 12 bases, with 18 bases spanning the gap. The CDR3 runs 13 residues. Here the CDR3 reads CASSPLNSHGIYF. CDR3 DNA sequence: TGTGCCAGCAGTCCTCTAAACTCTCACGGCATATATTTT.

This chain uses TRBV5-1 with TRBJ2-3; 11 positions agree with TRBD2. J lost 3 bases, V lost 2 bases, and 8 bases had no gene match. Germline CDR1 is SGHRS and CDR2 is YFSETQ. The CDR3 consists of 17 residues. The CDR3 spells CASSFYSGLAATDTQYF. The CDR3, as DNA: TGCGCCAGCAGCTTCTACTCGGGACTAGCGGCTACAGATACGCAGTATTTT. The whole variable domain, filled in from reference TRBV5-1 and TRBJ2-3, reads KAGVTQTPRYLIKTRGQQVTLSCSPISGHRSVSWYQQTPGQGLQFLFEYFSETQRNKGNFPGRFSGRQFSNSRSEMNVSTLELGDSALYLCASSFYSGLAATDTQYFGPGTRLTVL.

V and J are TRBV9 and TRBJ1-2; no reliable D call. V was clipped by 0 bases and J by 0 bases, with 12 bases between them. Per the germline V gene, CDR1 is SGDLS and CDR2 is YYNGEE. The CDR3 totals 16 residues. The CDR3 nucleotides read TGTGCCAGCAGCGTAGATCCTGCAGTCTCTAACTATGGCTACACCTTC. This gives the protein CASSVDPAVSNYGYTF.

The chain carries TRBV29-1 and TRBJ1-1, with a weak D call TRBD1 (6 bases). V was trimmed by 7 bases and J by 5 bases, leaving 17 bases between them. The CDR3 length is 13 residues. Germline loops: CDR1 SQVTM, CDR2 ANQGSEA. CDR3 in amino acids: CSGRGQGWTEAFF. The CDR3 DNA follows: TGCAGCGGGCGGGGGCAGGGGTGGACTGAAGCTTTCTTT. The whole variable domain, filled in from reference TRBV29-1 and TRBJ1-1, reads SAVISQKPSRDICQRGTSLTIQCQVDSQVTMMFWYRQQPGQSLTLIATANQGSEATYESGFVIDKFPISRPNLTFSTLTVSNMSPEDSSIYLCSGRGQGWTEAFFGQGTRLTVV.

The count of this clonotype is one. J is TRBJ1-1 and V is TRBV3-1; 7 positions agree with TRBD1. The trim removed 6 bases at V and 9 bases at J, leaving 10 bases unmatched. The germline V gene has CDR1 LGHDT and CDR2 YNNKEL (reference sequence). The CDR3 covers 13 residues. CDR3 protein: CASRPIQGVQAFF. CDR3 bases: TGTGCCAGCAGACCTATCCAGGGGGTCCAAGCTTTCTTT.

The rearrangement joins TRBV7-2 to TRBJ2-7; D may match TRBD1 or TRBD2 (5 bases each). CDR1 SGHTA and CDR2 FQGNSA come from the germline V gene. The CDR3 spans 15 residues. V lost 6 bases to trimming and J lost 3 bases, with 18 bases between them. The CDR3 DNA follows: TGTGCCAGCAGGCTTGGGACCGCCCGGGACTACGAGCAGTACTTC. This codes for CASRLGTARDYEQYF.

The chain carries TRBV20-1 and TRBJ1-1; 8 bases are shared with TRBD1. Germline V gene data show CDR1 as DFQATT and CDR2 as SNEGSKA (reference sequence). This CDR3 is built from 13 residues. V trimming: 5 bases; J trimming: 10 bases; junction bases outside the gene matches: 12. The CDR3 DNA reads as TGCAGTGCTTTTAAGACAGGGGATACGGGAGCTTTCTTT. Translated, it gives CSAFKTGDTGAFF.

The J gene is TRBJ2-3, the V gene TRBV20-1; D gene uncertain. Germline values: CDR1 DFQATT, CDR2 SNEGSKA (reference sequence). This CDR3 region has 14 residues. Trimming shortened V by 6 bases and J by 2 bases, and 15 bases separated the two germline ends. CDR3 amino acids: CSAAGHQNTDTQYF. The CDR3 coding sequence is TGCAGTGCCGCAGGCCATCAGAACACAGATACGCAGTATTTT.

The V call is TRBV4-2, the J call TRBJ1-5; weak D call: TRBD1 (5 bases). V lost 6 bases and J lost 3, with 15 bases in between. Germline CDR1 LGHNA, CDR2 YNFKEQ. The CDR3 is made up of 15 amino acids. CDR3: CASSPFGTLNQPQHF. As DNA, the CDR3 is TGTGCCAGCAGTCCTTTCGGGACTCTCAATCAGCCCCAGCATTTT.

The J gene is TRBJ2-2, the V gene TRBV9; tentative D call: TRBD2 (6 bases). Germline CDR1 is SGDLS and CDR2 is YYNGEE. V was trimmed by 3 bases and J by 3 bases, leaving 15 bases between them. This CDR3 spans 16 amino acids. In nucleotides, the CDR3 is TGTGCCAGCAGCGACGTGCAGGGAGGCGACACCGGGGAGCTGTTTTTT. It specifies CASSDVQGGDTGELFF.

V usage is TRBV5-1 and J usage is TRBJ2-2, with TRBD1 as a possible D gene (6 bases). The CDR3 length is 14 residues. V lost 4 bases and J 1 base, leaving 8 bases between the germline ends. Germline lookup yields CDR1 SGHRS and CDR2 YFSETQ. This CDR3 reads CASSTQGNTGELFF. CDR3 DNA: TGCGCCAGCAGCACACAGGGGAACACCGGGGAGCTGTTTTTT.

The gene calls are TRBV6-5 and TRBJ2-7; unclear D gene. The V and J ends lost 4 bases and 4 bases respectively, with 11 bases between them. The germline CDR1 and CDR2 sequences are MNHEY and SVGAGI. The CDR3 has 13 amino acids. CDR3 loop: CASSSQSTYEQYF. CDR3 DNA sequence: TGTGCCAGCAGTTCTCAGAGTACTTACGAGCAGTACTTC.